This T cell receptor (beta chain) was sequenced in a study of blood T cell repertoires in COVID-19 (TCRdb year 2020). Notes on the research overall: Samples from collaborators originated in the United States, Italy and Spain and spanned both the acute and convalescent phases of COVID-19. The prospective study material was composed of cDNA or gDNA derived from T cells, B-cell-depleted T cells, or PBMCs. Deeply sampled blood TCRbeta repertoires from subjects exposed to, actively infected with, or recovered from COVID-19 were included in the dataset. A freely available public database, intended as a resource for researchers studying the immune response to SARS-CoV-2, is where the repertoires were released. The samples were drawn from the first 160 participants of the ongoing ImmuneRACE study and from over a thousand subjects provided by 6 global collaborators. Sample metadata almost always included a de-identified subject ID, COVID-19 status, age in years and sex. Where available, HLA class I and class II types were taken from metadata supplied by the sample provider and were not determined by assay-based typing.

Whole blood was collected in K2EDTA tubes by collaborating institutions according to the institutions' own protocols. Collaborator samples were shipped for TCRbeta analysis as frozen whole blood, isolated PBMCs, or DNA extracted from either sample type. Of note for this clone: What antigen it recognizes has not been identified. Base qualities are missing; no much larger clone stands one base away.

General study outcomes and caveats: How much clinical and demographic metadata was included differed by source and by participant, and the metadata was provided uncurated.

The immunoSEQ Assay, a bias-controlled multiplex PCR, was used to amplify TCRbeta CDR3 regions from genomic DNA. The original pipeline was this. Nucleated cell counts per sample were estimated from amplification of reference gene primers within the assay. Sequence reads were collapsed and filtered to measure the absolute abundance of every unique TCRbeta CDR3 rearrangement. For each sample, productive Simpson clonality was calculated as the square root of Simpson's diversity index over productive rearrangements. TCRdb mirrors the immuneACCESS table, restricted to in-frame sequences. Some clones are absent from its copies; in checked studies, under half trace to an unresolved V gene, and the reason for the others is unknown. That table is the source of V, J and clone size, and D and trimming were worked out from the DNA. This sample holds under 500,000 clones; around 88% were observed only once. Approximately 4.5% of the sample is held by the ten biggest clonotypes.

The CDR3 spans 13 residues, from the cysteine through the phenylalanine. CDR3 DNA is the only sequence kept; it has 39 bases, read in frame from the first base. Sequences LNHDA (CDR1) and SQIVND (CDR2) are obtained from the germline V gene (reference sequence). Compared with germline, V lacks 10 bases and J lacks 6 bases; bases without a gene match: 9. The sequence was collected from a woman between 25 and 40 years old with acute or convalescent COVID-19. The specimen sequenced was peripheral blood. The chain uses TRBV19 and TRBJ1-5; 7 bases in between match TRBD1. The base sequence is TGTGCCACCGGGACAGACCTTTTTCAGCCCCAGCATTTT. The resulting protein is CATGTDLFQPQHF. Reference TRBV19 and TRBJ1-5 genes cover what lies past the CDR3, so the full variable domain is DGGITQSPKYLFRKEGQNVTLSCEQNLNHDAMYWYRQDPGQGLRLIYYSQIVNDFQKGDIAEGYSVSREKKESFPLTVTSAQKNPTAFYLCATGTDLFQPQHFGDGTRLSIL.